This section outlines one T cell receptor beta chain sequence together with its context. Ten or more counts support this clonotype. Its target antigen remains unknown. Per-base qualities were not stored, and no clone one base away is much larger. Library generation was performed with multiplex PCR. TCRdb shows the sequencer as Illumina HiSeq 4000. To build TCR beta libraries, CDR3 regions were amplified by Arm-PCR using iRepertoire HTBI primers. Before sequencing, the PCR products went through gel purification. Processing in the source paper ran as follows. Gene usage analysis of CDR3 amino acid clonotypes relied on the roughly 67 TRBV and 13 to 15 TRBJ segments identified across samples. Filtered high-quality paired reads were merged into contigs using COPE and FqMerger. Contigs were aligned with BLAST to IMGT TRBV, TRBD and TRBJ reference genes, and CDR3 was defined per IMGT. Highly expanded clones were defined as clonotypes with a frequency above 0.1%. Shannon entropy was used to measure repertoire diversity, and the Gini coefficient was used to measure V-J evenness. Public clonotypes were defined as clonotypes shared by more than one individual. TCRdb cleaned the public reads at Q25 with fastp, built clones with MiXCR and kept in-frame beta chains. Every entry covers one CDR3 protein and lists the most common genes and DNA from its rows. These V and J calls originate from TCRdb's pipeline instead of the authors' own analysis. In this sample the table shows some 200,000 distinct CDR3 sequences, around a fifth of which occur a single time. The ten largest clones take up 12% of the sample.

This sample stems from a study of regulatory T cells in long-lasting Graves disease listed by TCRdb under 2021. For the study in its entirety: Patients with newly diagnosed Graves' disease had been on antithyroid drugs for under 3 months. Peripheral blood TCR sequencing and RNA sequencing compared persistent Graves' disease patients with newly diagnosed Graves' disease patients. The study was conducted in China and was registered as a clinical trial. A total of about 35 samples underwent TCR sequencing: around 13 from persistent and roughly 20 from newly diagnosed Graves' disease patients. What the study reported, not specific to this receptor: Preferential use of TRBV28, TRBJ1-2 and TRBJ2-5 was observed in persistent disease, whereas TRBV20-1 and TRBJ2-1 were favored in newly diagnosed disease. Sequencing and analysis were limited to the TCR beta chain. The authors acknowledged the small sample size as a limitation that may reduce accuracy. Peripheral blood alone was examined, since thyroid tissue, which constituted the primary lesion, could not be accessed. Compared with newly diagnosed patients, persistent Graves' disease patients had lower TCR Shannon entropy and fewer highly expanded clones, which suggests clonal expansion. More public clonotypes were shared among persistent patients (around 2,600) than among newly diagnosed patients (under 1,000).

The CDR3 holds 13 amino acids from the cysteine to the phenylalanine. The CDR3 DNA has 39 bases and is translated from base 1. According to the germline V gene, CDR1 reads SNHLY and CDR2 reads FYNNEI. Between the V and J ends, shortened by 8 bases and 2 bases respectively, the junction contains 7 bases. The sample's time point label, in plain terms: newly diagnosed GD, antithyroid drugs for less than 3 months. For both TCR sequencing and RNA sequencing, RNA was extracted from PBMCs using TRIzol. Graves' disease was diagnosed according to American Thyroid Association guidelines. The patients came from an endocrinology department in Xi'an, China. Each patient gave 7.5 to 10 milliliters of peripheral blood, collected in an EDTA anticoagulant tube. Ficoll Paque Plus density gradient separation was used to isolate PBMCs, and no further T cell sorting was done. An Agilent 2100 Bioanalyzer and agarose gel were used to assess RNA quality, and a NanoDrop 2000 was used to measure RNA concentration.

This same sample was also part of a study on T cells in Graves' hyperthyroidism and ophthalmopathy. As described in the second report: Graves' hyperthyroidism was defined as stable when no progression to ophthalmopathy occurred over 18 months of follow-up. The hyperthyroidism patients were between 18 and 65 years old and newly diagnosed, with a disease duration of less than 2 months. Exclusion was applied to patients with uncontrolled infections, other autoimmune diseases, pregnancy or lactation. Diagnoses were established on the basis of clinical symptoms, serum thyroxine and TRAb, thyroid ultrasound, and orbital computed tomography. For the first round of RT-PCR on the TCR CDR3, the HTBI primer set was used together with the Qiagen OneStep RT-PCR kit. Most expanded thyroid clonotypes (frequency above 0.001) were also found in blood, which suggests that blood repertoires may mirror thyroid immune responses. Ophthalmopathy was separated from stable hyperthyroidism by a 13 V-J signature model, with 85% to 90% sensitivity and approximately 84% specificity obtained in cross-validation and 80%/75% obtained in testing. In validation, the model predicted progression to ophthalmopathy with 60% to 71% sensitivity and roughly 72% specificity, a median of 6.5 months before onset. A discovery cohort of around 98 patients, approximately 45 with Graves' ophthalmopathy and 55 to 60 with stable Graves' hyperthyroidism, was used to find distinguishing TCR V-J signatures. Prospective prediction of ophthalmopathy was tested in an independent validation cohort consisting of 18 hyperthyroidism patients and approximately 16 patients who later progressed to ophthalmopathy. The roughly 100 discovery patients were randomly divided into training and test sets at a 7:3 ratio. In addition, the study compared T-cell repertoires in thyroid tissue and in blood from roughly six Graves' hyperthyroidism patients. After sampling, hyperthyroidism patients received methimazole starting at 30 mg daily, and ophthalmopathy patients received high-dose intravenous methylprednisolone. Libraries were constructed in a second round of multiplex PCR, after which size selection and purification were performed. The libraries were sequenced on an Illumina HiSeq2000 using paired-end 100 bp reads. SOAPnuke was used to process the raw data, throwing out any read that contained adapters or uncalled bases, had a mean Phred below 15, or lacked an exact constant-primer or identifier match. COPE v1.2.5 was used to merge the high-quality paired reads, and each unique nucleotide sequence was defined as a clonotype. MiTCR v1.1 was used to align clonotypes to the IMGT TRBV, TRBD and TRBJ reference segments. The analysis included only V-J combinations with a frequency above 0.0001, which together covered over 98% of the repertoires. A TCS score was defined as the ratio between F50 (clonal expansion) and ExV (chaos), using BLOSUM62-based TCRdist between CDR3 peptides within each V-J. Welch's t-statistics and random forest reduced 500 to 550 V-J features to roughly 13, which were used in a naive Bayes classifier (R e1071). No statistical method was used to fix the sample size in advance, and group allocation was not hidden from the investigators. TCR Vbeta CDR3 sequencing of some 140 peripheral blood samples (approximately 44 ophthalmopathy, around 80 hyperthyroidism and some 17 progressor patients) is reported in the paper.

The receptor chain draws on TRBV2 and TRBJ2-6; the D gene is possibly TRBD1 or TRBD2, with 5 bases matching each. The clonotype comes from a woman in her 30s with Graves disease. Donor details come from another sample of the same person, matched by shared clones. This specimen consisted of peripheral blood mononuclear cells (PBMCs), obtained at new diagnosis, from a patient treated with antithyroid drugs. At the DNA level, the sequence is TGTGCCAGCGGGACCACTGGGGCCAACGTCCTGACTTTC. This yields the protein CASGTTGANVLTF.